This T cell receptor (beta chain) was retrieved from a study of cytomegalovirus exposure and HLA in healthy donors. Study-wide results and caveats: A link between a missense DCLRE1C variant and TCR beta V- and J-gene trimming emerged from a later analysis.

Germline CDR1 is MNHNY and CDR2 is SVGAGI (reference sequence). This CDR3 has 14 residues. The V segment lost 1 base and the J segment 5 bases; nucleotides outside the gene matches: 5. This PCR relied on a set of 60 Vbeta primers and 13 Jbeta primers. Some clones are missing from TCRdb's copy, which holds only in-frame ones; the method was immunoSEQ multiplex PCR. The table shows about 190,000 clones, with roughly 81% occurring only once. As concerns this clone: The antigen is not known.

V gene TRBV6-6 combines with J gene TRBJ2-7; TRBD1 agrees at 7 bases. This receptor was identified in a young woman in good health and CMV-seropositive. What was sequenced was PBMCs. The CDR3 DNA reads as TGTGCCAGCAGTTACTTAGGGGGCTTGGACGAGCAGTACTTC. Its translation: CASSYLGGLDEQYF.